Here is one T cell receptor (beta chain) with its context. No antigen is known for it. The assay was immunoSEQ multiplex PCR, and TCRdb's table has in-frame clones only and misses some. Of some 100,000 clones listed, 88% were seen once; the top ten hold about 2.1%. V dropped 1 base and J dropped 8; count of bases not matched to a gene: 10. CDR3 length equals 15 residues. In germline, CDR1 is SNHLY, CDR2 FYNNEI. These data belong to a study of cytomegalovirus exposure and HLA in healthy donors. General study points: Despite most TCR sequences being rare, some public TCRs occurred in many donors. TCR beta chains numbering some 160 were designated cytomegalovirus-associated.

The J gene is TRBJ1-2, the V gene TRBV2, with 7 nucleotides matching TRBD1. The sequence was obtained from a woman aged 18-29 years in good health and CMV-seronegative. Source material: PBMCs. Here the CDR3 reads CASSEGQGSYDGYTF. Written as DNA, the CDR3 is TGTGCCAGCAGTGAAGGACAGGGATCTTATGACGGCTACACCTTC.